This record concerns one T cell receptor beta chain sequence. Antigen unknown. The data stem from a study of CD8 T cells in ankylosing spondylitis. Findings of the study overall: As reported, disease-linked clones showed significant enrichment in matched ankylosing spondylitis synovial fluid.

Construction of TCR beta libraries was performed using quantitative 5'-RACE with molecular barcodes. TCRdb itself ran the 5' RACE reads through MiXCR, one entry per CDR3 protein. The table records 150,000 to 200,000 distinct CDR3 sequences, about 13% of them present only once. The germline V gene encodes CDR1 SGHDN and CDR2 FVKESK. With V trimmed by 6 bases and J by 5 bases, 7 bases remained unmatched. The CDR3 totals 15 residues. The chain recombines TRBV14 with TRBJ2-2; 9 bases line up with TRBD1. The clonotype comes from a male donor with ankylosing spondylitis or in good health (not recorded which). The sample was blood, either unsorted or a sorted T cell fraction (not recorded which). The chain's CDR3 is CASSPIQGATGELFF. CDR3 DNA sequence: TGTGCCAGCAGTCCCATACAGGGGGCGACCGGGGAGCTGTTTTTT.